Shown below are 21 T cell receptor beta chains from a single sample sequenced in a study of shared clonotypes between healthy human individuals (dated by TCRdb to the early 2020s). Library preparation employed the immunoSEQ multiplex PCR assay. Not all clones reach the TCRdb copy of this immuneACCESS table, which keeps in-frame sequences only. Checked studies attribute under half of the gap to unresolved V genes and leave the rest unexplained. Present in this sample are about 2.1 million clones, roughly 93% of which were seen just once. The ten largest clonotypes hold over 1.5% of the sample. For the CD8 naive samples, CD45RO-negative cells were positively selected for CCR7, yielding a CD45RA+CCR7+ population from which TemRA cells were excluded. The sample was naive CD8+ T cells from PBMCs. The cell subset or site label on this specimen signifies: CD45RA+CCR7+. The receptors were sampled from a man aged 18 to 30 in good health. Some clones in this sample may be carry-over from other donors' samples.

The gene calls are TRBV10-3 and TRBJ2-4, with 7 bases lining up with TRBD2. Germline V gives CDR1 ENHRY, CDR2 SYGVKD. The J segment lost 5 bases and the V segment lost 2 bases, leaving 6 bases of the junction unmatched. This CDR3 is 15 amino acids long. As DNA, the CDR3 is TGTGCCATCAGTGAGCGGGGGGTCGACCAAAACATTCAGTACTTC. Its protein is CAISERGVDQNIQYF.

A remark on this clone: This specimen includes other DNA sequences encoding the same CDR3. The CDR3 sequence: CASSLGSSYEQYF. The CDR3 DNA reads TGCGCCAGCAGCTTGGGATCATCCTACGAGCAGTACTTC. The chain employs TRBV5-1 and TRBJ2-7, with D uncertain. Trimming removed 0 bases from V and 1 base from J, with 5 bases in between. This CDR3 region has 13 residues. The germline CDR1 and CDR2 sequences are SGHRS and YFSETQ.

The gene calls are TRBV27 and TRBJ2-7; D possibly corresponds to TRBD1 (5 bases). The germline gives CDR1 MNHEY, CDR2 SMNVEV (reference sequence). CDR3 length: 13 amino acids. V was clipped by 5 bases and J by 2 bases, with 10 bases between them. The CDR3 loop reads CASSKGYPYEQYF. CDR3 coding DNA: TGTGCCAGCAGTAAGGGGTACCCCTACGAGCAGTACTTC.

The J gene is TRBJ2-1, the V gene TRBV7-2, with 12 bases lining up with TRBD2. The CDR3 is made up of 14 amino acids. The germline gives CDR1 SGHTA, CDR2 FQGNSA. With 5 bases clipped from V and 8 bases from J, the junction kept 4 bases outside the gene matches. In DNA form, the CDR3 reads TGTGCCAGCAGCGAGACTAGCGGGAGTTATGAGCAGTTCTTC. It encodes CASSETSGSYEQFF.

The chain joins TRBV5-6 to TRBJ1-2, with TRBD1 as a possible D gene (5 bases). V shed 4 bases and J shed 5 bases, with 18 bases lying between them. The CDR3 runs to 15 residues. Germline-derived CDR1 and CDR2 are SGHDT and YYEEEE. The CDR3 here is CASSTSPPGLYGYTF. CDR3 DNA: TGTGCCAGCAGCACGTCCCCCCCGGGGCTTTATGGCTACACCTTC.

The V and J genes are TRBV27 and TRBJ2-2; the D gene is possibly TRBD2 (6 bases). Trimming removed 1 base from V and 1 base from J, with 10 bases in between. The CDR3 spans 16 residues. Per germline, CDR1 MNHEY and CDR2 SMNVEV (reference sequence). CDR3 sequence reads: CASSLFFSGNTGELFF. For the CDR3, the DNA is TGTGCCAGCAGTTTATTTTTTAGCGGGAACACCGGGGAGCTGTTTTTT.

J is TRBJ2-2 and V is TRBV5-6; maybe TRBD1 (6 bases). This CDR3 contains 13 residues. V gave up 2 bases and J gave up 6 bases, with 8 bases separating them. Germline CDR1 SGHDT, CDR2 YYEEEE. The CDR3 DNA is TGTGCCAGCAGCTTCGACAGGCCCGGGGAGCTGTTTTTT. Protein: CASSFDRPGELFF.

The chain joins TRBV4-3 to TRBJ1-4; D perhaps matches TRBD1 (6 bases). The CDR3 loop spans 18 amino acids. Trimming left V 0 bases short and J 8 bases short, with 22 bases between. Per the germline V gene, CDR1 is LGHNA and CDR2 is YSLEER. CDR3 protein: CASSQDKGNRDYGEKLFF. As DNA, the CDR3 is TGCGCCAGCAGCCAAGATAAAGGGAACAGGGATTATGGAGAAAAACTGTTTTTT.

Notes on this clone: Other DNA sequences from this sample encode an identical CDR3 as well. This chain joins TRBV9 and TRBJ1-5, with a possible D match to TRBD1 (5 bases). This CDR3 is built from 13 residues. Germline CDR1 is SGDLS and CDR2 is YYNGEE. With 1 base removed from V and 6 bases from J, the gap between germline ends came to 8 bases. CDR3 sequence reads: CASSVQGGQPQHF. The CDR3 DNA reads as TGTGCCAGCAGCGTACAGGGTGGTCAGCCCCAGCATTTT.

The chain couples TRBV27 to TRBJ1-2; 10 positions match TRBD1. CDR3 length equals 17 residues. The germline V gene encodes CDR1 MNHEY and CDR2 SMNVEV (reference sequence). J lost 4 bases, V lost 5 bases, and 13 bases had no gene match. The CDR3 DNA reads TGTGCCAGCAGTCAGGCGGGGGGACAGGGGCTACTCTATGGCTACACCTTC. It specifies CASSQAGGQGLLYGYTF.

The chain has TRBV18 and TRBJ2-5, with D perhaps matching TRBD1 or TRBD2 (5 bases each). V gave up 5 bases and J gave up 2 bases, with 18 bases separating them. This CDR3 region has 16 residues. Germline V gene lookup returns CDR1 KGHSH and CDR2 LQKENI. CDR3 nucleotides: TGTGCCAGCTCAGCCGACATGAGGGGTGGTCAAGAGACCCAGTACTTC. Its protein is CASSADMRGGQETQYF.

The V call is TRBV9, the J call TRBJ2-5; the D gene is possibly TRBD2 (5 bases). Germline V gives CDR1 SGDLS, CDR2 YYNGEE. This CDR3 is 15 amino acids long. The germline V and J ends were trimmed by 6 bases and 0 bases, with 15 bases remaining between them. The CDR3 spells CASTAAGAYQETQYF. The CDR3 bases are TGTGCCAGCACGGCGGCGGGCGCGTACCAAGAGACCCAGTACTTC.

The rearrangement joins TRBV5-1 to TRBJ2-2, with D tentatively TRBD1 (6 bases). The germline V and J ends were trimmed by 3 bases and 9 bases, with 21 bases remaining between them. The CDR3 has 16 amino acids. In germline, CDR1 is SGHRS, CDR2 YFSETQ. CDR3: CASSSTPTGLRRELFF. The CDR3, as DNA: TGCGCCAGCAGCTCAACCCCGACAGGCCTACGGAGGGAGCTGTTTTTT.

The chain combines TRBV19 with TRBJ2-1; 7 nucleotides agree with TRBD2. CDR1 is LNHDA and CDR2 is SQIVND in the germline V gene (reference sequence). This CDR3 has 10 amino acids. V was pared by 7 bases and J by 10 bases, with 1 base of the junction left unmatched. CDR3: CASMGGEQFF. The DNA of the CDR3 is TGTGCCAGTATGGGGGGGGAGCAGTTCTTC.

The gene calls are TRBV11-3 and TRBJ2-7; D perhaps matches TRBD2 (5 bases). This CDR3 has 15 amino acids. CDR1 and CDR2 from the germline V gene are SGHNT and YENEEA. V was pared by 2 bases and J by 4 bases, with 15 bases between. The CDR3 spells CASSLPPAELYEQYF. The CDR3 DNA sequence: TGTGCCAGCAGCTTACCTCCAGCGGAGCTTTACGAGCAGTACTTC.

The rearrangement joins TRBV5-1 to TRBJ2-7; perhaps TRBD1 as D (6 bases). CDR3 length equals 15 residues. V was pared by 4 bases and J by 2 bases, with 16 bases between. Germline V CDR1 and CDR2: SGHRS, YFSETQ. DNA for the CDR3: TGCGCCAGCAGCCCACGGGACACCTCAACCTACGAGCAGTACTTC. Its translation is CASSPRDTSTYEQYF.

The gene calls are TRBV11-2 and TRBJ2-1, with 10 nucleotides matching TRBD1. V was clipped by 4 bases and J by 5 bases; unmatched bases: 8. The CDR3 has 16 residues. Germline CDR1 and CDR2: SGHAT and FQNNGV. CDR3 region: CASSYATGTGDNEQFF. The CDR3 DNA reads as TGTGCCAGCAGCTACGCAACCGGGACAGGGGACAATGAGCAGTTCTTC.

The chain recombines TRBV28 with TRBJ2-7, with TRBD2 as a possible D gene (5 bases). V was cut by 2 bases and J by 3 bases, with 14 bases left in between. Germline V gives CDR1 MDHEN, CDR2 SYDVKM. The CDR3 runs 15 residues. CDR3 nucleotides: TGTGCCAGCAGTTTAGAGGGTGTTGGTTTCTACGAGCAGTACTTC. This translates into CASSLEGVGFYEQYF.

For the CDR3, the DNA is TGTGCCAGCAGCTTGGGAGTGAGCTCCTACAATGAGCAGTTCTTC. Translated, it gives CASSLGVSSYNEQFF. This chain uses TRBV5-6 with TRBJ2-1; D is unresolved. This CDR3 is built from 15 residues. Trimming stripped 0 bases from V and 0 bases from J, with 7 bases between. CDR1 is SGHDT, CDR2 YYEEEE, per germline.

On this clone itself: Other DNA sequences of this sample code for an identical CDR3. This chain links TRBV27 with TRBJ2-7; perhaps D is TRBD1 or TRBD2 (6 bases each). The CDR3 totals 12 residues. Trimming left V 5 bases short and J 6 bases short, with 11 bases between. Per the germline V gene, CDR1 is MNHEY and CDR2 is SMNVEV (reference sequence). In nucleotides, the CDR3 is TGTGCCAGCAGTCTACAGGGAGGCGAGCAGTACTTC. Translating it yields CASSLQGGEQYF.

The CDR3 loop is CASSPPDISDTQYF. The DNA of the CDR3 is TGTGCCAGCAGCCCACCGGACATCTCAGATACGCAGTATTTT. This chain joins TRBV9 and TRBJ2-3, with D possibly being TRBD1 (5 bases). Germline CDR1 SGDLS, CDR2 YYNGEE. The CDR3 runs 14 residues. Trimming stripped 4 bases from V and 4 bases from J, with 13 bases between.